The following is a TCR beta chain sequence with its context. Its specificity is not known. The source of the sample is a study of cytomegalovirus exposure and HLA in healthy donors. Background on the study: In an earlier analysis, around 100 million unique TCR beta sequences were found from 150 million to 200 million T cells. General study points: Productive rates of about 90% or about 30% were seen for most TCR beta V segments in an earlier analysis. The authors later found HLA-associated TCR beta chains more clonally expanded than equally common others.

PCR involved 60 Vbeta and 13 Jbeta primers. Only in-frame clones appear in the TCRdb table, and some are missing; sequencing was by immunoSEQ multiplex PCR. This sample has under 130,000 clones, with 65% found just once. Germline CDR1 KGHSH, CDR2 LQKENI. The CDR3 is 16 amino acids. Trimming cost V 5 bases and J 1 base, with 14 bases left between them. Specimen: PBMCs. The chain combines TRBV18 with TRBJ2-2, with D perhaps TRBD1 (5 bases). The sequence was collected from a man aged 25 to 40 in good health and CMV-seropositive. The CDR3 spells CASSSVKTENTGELFF. CDR3 nucleotide sequence: TGTGCCAGCTCATCGGTAAAGACAGAGAACACCGGGGAGCTGTTTTTT.